The following is a T cell receptor beta chain sequence with its context. What it binds is not known. Time point described: baseline pretreatment blood. The treatment is: 15 Gy SBRT to primary tumor, nephrectomy 4 weeks later. Clones were read by immunoSEQ multiplex PCR, and TCRdb kept only the in-frame ones, dropping some. The data contain 150,000 or so clones, about 85% of them singletons. The V end lost 8 bases, the J end lost 0 bases, and 8 bases lay between the germline ends. Germline V gene data show CDR1 as MDHEN and CDR2 as SYDVKM. The CDR3 loop spans 12 amino acids. This specimen comes from a study of radiation and T cells in renal cell carcinoma. Study-level results: In blood, top tumor clones expanded by 2 weeks, shrinking by 4.

The V gene is TRBV28, the J gene TRBJ2-7; TRBD2 might be the D (5 bases). The input for sequencing was blood, taken from a patient whose treatment included radiotherapy and nephrectomy. The source is a woman in her 70s with renal cell carcinoma. CDR3 bases: TGTGCCAGCGAGGACTTCTCCTACGAGCAGTACTTC. Translation gives CASEDFSYEQYF.